This T cell receptor (beta chain) derives from a study of lymphopenia after photon versus proton radiotherapy (dated by TCRdb to the late 2010s). For the wider study: In patients with gastrointestinal tumors who developed high-grade lymphopenia, the study compared the immunological effects of photon radiation therapy with those of proton radiation therapy. A cohort of around 21 patients with gastrointestinal tumors who received either photon or proton therapy and subsequently developed lymphopenia was included. The study aimed to characterize how the two radiation modalities differ in their impact on the immune system. What the work shows at the level of the full study, not this receptor alone: After the lymphocyte count nadir, repertoires from photon-treated patients showed oligoclonal expansion, particularly of CD8+ Temra cells, and this expansion drove the decline in diversity. The survival association was examined only in patients who died, and the authors described better survival with proton therapy as a possibility, not as a demonstrated result. Across the cohort, a larger post-nadir drop in TCR diversity was inversely correlated with overall survival time among patients who died. During treatment, patients who received photon therapy lost naive T cells and TCR diversity and gained effector/memory populations, whereas patients who received proton therapy remained relatively stable.

Libraries were made using the immunoSEQ multiplex PCR assay. Deep sequencing of rearranged TCR beta loci, alongside multiparametric flow cytometry, was used to profile T cell repertoires. As stored in TCRdb, this immuneACCESS dataset retains in-frame rearrangements with V and J assigned. A fraction of the clones does not appear; measured against another copy, unresolved V genes explain less than half of the discrepancy, and the remainder lacks a known reason. The sample table records about 160,000 clones; 88% of these occur just once. The top ten clonotypes cover roughly 4.7% of the sample. V is pruned by 4 bases and J by 10 bases, leaving 13 bases of the junction without a gene match. The germline V gene provides CDR1 SGHRS and CDR2 YFSETQ. Inclusive of the bounding cysteine and phenylalanine, the CDR3 is 15 residues long. Of all the DNA, just the CDR3 is kept, 45 bases in frame from base 1. In the case of this clone: Its cognate antigen has yet to be identified. Nothing much larger sits one base from this clone, and base qualities are not available.

The sample was peripheral blood, taken from a patient treated with photon-based radiotherapy. This chain joins TRBV5-1 to TRBJ2-1, with TRBD2 matching 8 junction bases. This receptor was taken from a middle-aged man with gastric cancer. CDR3 region: CASSRTAGREGEQFF. The nucleotides read TGCGCCAGCAGCCGGACCGCCGGCCGGGAGGGCGAGCAGTTCTTC.